This T cell receptor (beta chain) appears in the sequencing data of a study of response to subunit inactivated influenza vaccine. V lost 7 bases and J lost 5, with 17 bases in between. Germline CDR1 and CDR2: ENHRY and SYGVKD. This CDR3 contains 15 residues. TCRdb itself ran the RT-PCR reads through MiXCR, one entry per CDR3 protein. Found here are around 490,000 distinct CDR3 sequences, approximately 7.6% of them singletons; the top ten hold around 13%. As concerns this clonotype: Its specificity is unknown.

Study-wide results and caveats: With each seasonal influenza vaccination, the authors suggested, few new T cells are recruited.

V usage is TRBV10-3 and J usage is TRBJ2-2; D assignment may be TRBD1 or TRBD2 (5 bases each). Specimen: PBMCs from blood, collected 23 to 25 months after vaccination. The source of this sequence is a man aged 50-75 years who received an inactivated influenza vaccine. CDR3 amino acids: CAINAQGAKTGELFF. The CDR3 nucleotides are TGTGCCATCAACGCCCAGGGAGCAAAAACCGGGGAGCTGTTTTTT.